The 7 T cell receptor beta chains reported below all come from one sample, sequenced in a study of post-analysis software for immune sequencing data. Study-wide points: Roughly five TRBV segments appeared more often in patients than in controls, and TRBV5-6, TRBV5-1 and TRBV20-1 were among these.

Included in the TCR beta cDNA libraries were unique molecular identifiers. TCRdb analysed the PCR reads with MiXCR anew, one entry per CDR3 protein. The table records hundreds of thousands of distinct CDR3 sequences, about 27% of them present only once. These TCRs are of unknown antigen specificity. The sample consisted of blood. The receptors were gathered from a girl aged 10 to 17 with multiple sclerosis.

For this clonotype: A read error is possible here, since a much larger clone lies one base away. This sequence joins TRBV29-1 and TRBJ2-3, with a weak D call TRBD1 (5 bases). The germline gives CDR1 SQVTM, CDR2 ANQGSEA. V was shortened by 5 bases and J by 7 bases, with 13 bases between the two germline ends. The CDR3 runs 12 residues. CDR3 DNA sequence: TGCAGCGTTAAGCATGACAGCTATACGCAGTATTTT. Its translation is CSVKHDSYTQYF.

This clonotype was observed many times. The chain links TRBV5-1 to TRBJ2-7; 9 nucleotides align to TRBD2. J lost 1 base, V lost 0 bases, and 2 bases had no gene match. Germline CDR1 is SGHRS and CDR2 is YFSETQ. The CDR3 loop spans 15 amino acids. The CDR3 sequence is CASSLVAGGSYEQYF. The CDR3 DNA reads TGCGCCAGCAGCTTGGTCGCGGGAGGGTCCTACGAGCAGTACTTC.

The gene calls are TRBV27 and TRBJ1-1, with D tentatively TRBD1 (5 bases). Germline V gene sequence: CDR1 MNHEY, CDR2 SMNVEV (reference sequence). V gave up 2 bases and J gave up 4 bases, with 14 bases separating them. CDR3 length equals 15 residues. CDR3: CASSLPGRARTEAFF. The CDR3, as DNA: TGTGCCAGCAGTTTACCCGGCAGGGCCCGCACTGAAGCTTTCTTT.

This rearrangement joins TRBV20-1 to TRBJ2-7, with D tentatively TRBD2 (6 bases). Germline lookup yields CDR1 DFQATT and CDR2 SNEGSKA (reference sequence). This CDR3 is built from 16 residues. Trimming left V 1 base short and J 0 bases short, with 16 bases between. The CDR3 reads CSARGGAGWASYEQYF. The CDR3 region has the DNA TGCAGTGCTAGAGGTGGGGCGGGATGGGCCTCCTACGAGCAGTACTTC.

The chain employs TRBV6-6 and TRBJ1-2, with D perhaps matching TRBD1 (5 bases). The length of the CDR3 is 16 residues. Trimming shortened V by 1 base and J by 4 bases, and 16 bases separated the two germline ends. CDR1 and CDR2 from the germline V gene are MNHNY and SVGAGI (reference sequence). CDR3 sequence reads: CASSYLLGPLGYGYTF. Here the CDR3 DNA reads TGTGCCAGCAGTTACTTATTGGGGCCGCTGGGCTATGGCTACACCTTC.

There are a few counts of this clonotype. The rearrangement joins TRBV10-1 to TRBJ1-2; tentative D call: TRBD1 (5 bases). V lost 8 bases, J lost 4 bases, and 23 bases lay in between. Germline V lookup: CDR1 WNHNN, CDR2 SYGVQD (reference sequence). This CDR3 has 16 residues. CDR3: CASRGGTCRVFYGYTF. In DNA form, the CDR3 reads TGCGCCAGCCGGGGGGGGACCTGCCGGGTATTCTATGGCTACACCTTC.

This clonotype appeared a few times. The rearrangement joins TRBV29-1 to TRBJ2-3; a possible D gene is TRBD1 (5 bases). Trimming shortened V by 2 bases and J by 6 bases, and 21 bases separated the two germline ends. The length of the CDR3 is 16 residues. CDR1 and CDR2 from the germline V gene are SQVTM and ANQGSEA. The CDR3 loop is CSVELLSRVFSDTQYF. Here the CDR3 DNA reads TGCAGCGTTGAATTATTAAGCAGGGTATTTAGCGATACGCAGTATTTT.